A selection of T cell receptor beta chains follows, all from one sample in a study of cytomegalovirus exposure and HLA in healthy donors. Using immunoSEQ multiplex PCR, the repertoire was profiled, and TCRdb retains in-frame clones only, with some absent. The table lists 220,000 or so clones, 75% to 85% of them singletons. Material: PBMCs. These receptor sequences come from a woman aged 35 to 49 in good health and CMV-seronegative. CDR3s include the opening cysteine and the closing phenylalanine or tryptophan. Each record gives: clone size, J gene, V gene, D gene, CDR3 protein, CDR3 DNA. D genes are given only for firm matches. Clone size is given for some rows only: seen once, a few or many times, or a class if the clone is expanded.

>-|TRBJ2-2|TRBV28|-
CASSQGFFDTGELFF
TGTGCCAGCAGTCAGGGTTTTTTTGACACAGGGGAGCTGTTTTTT
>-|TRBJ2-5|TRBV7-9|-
CASSPTGGRETQYF
TGTGCCAGCAGCCCGACAGGCGGAAGGGAGACCCAGTACTTC
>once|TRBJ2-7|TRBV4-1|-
CASKLKVEQYF
TGCGCCAGCAAGCTTAAAGTCGAGCAGTACTTC
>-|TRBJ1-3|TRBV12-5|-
CATSGGSSGNTIYF
TGTGCTACTTCTGGGGGGAGCTCTGGAAACACCATATATTTT
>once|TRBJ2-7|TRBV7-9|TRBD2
CASSPTSGSFDEQYF
TGTGCCAGCAGCCCAACTAGCGGGAGTTTCGACGAGCAGTACTTC
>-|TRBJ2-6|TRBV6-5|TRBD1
CASRTGSAGANVLTF
TGTGCCAGCAGGACAGGGTCTGCTGGGGCCAACGTCCTGACTTTC
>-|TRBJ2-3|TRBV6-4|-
CASSDSGGGRDTQYF
TGTGCCAGCAGTGACTCCGGGGGAGGACGAGATACGCAGTATTTT
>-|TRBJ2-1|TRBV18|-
CASSLRDWGNEQFF
TGTGCCAGCTCTTTACGGGACTGGGGGAATGAGCAGTTCTTC
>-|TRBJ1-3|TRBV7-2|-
CASSLVEGAGNTIYF
TGTGCCAGCAGCTTAGTTGAGGGTGCCGGAAACACCATATATTTT
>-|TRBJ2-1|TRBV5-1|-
CASSLTGSSYNEQFF
TGCGCCAGCAGCTTGACGGGTAGTTCCTACAATGAGCAGTTCTTC
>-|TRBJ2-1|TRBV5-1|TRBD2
CASSLGAGANNEQFF
TGCGCCAGCAGCTTAGGAGCGGGAGCTAACAATGAGCAGTTCTTC
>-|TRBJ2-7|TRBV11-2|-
CASSLDGTGAHPEQYF
TGTGCCAGCAGCTTAGATGGAACGGGAGCTCACCCCGAGCAGTACTTC
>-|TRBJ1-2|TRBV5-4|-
CASSLGWGESNYGYTF
TGTGCCAGCAGCTTGGGTTGGGGAGAATCTAACTATGGCTACACCTTC
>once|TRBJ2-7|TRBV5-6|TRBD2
CASSSEISGSPYEQYF
TGTGCCAGCAGCTCTGAAATTAGCGGGAGTCCGTACGAGCAGTACTTC
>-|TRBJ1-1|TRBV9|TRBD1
CASSVVPTPGAGGMAFF
TGTGCCAGCAGCGTAGTACCGACCCCCGGGGCAGGGGGGATGGCTTTCTTT
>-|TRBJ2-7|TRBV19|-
CASSSLYEQYF
TGTGCCAGTAGTTCGCTATACGAGCAGTACTTC
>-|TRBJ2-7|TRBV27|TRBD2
CASSFGGSRYEQYF
TGTGCCAGCAGTTTTGGCGGGAGCAGGTACGAGCAGTACTTC
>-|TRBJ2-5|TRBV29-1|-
CSVEDLGRGRYQETQYF
TGCAGCGTTGAAGATCTAGGCAGGGGAAGGTACCAAGAGACCCAGTACTTC
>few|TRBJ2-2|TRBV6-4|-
CASSQRGTGELFF
TGTGCCAGCAGTCAAAGGGGCACCGGGGAGCTGTTTTTT
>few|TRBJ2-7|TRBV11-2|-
CASSLGGTYEQYF
TGTGCCAGCAGCTTAGGCGGGACCTACGAGCAGTACTTC
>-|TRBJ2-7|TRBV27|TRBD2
CASSPPGTSGSDEQYF
TGTGCCAGCAGTCCCCCCGGGACTAGCGGGAGCGACGAGCAGTACTTC
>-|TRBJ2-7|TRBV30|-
CAWSLDFAVYEQYF
TGTGCCTGGAGTCTGGACTTCGCCGTCTACGAGCAGTACTTC
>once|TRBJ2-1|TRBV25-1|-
CATEGVGHNEQFF
TGTGCCACCGAGGGTGTTGGCCACAATGAGCAGTTCTTC
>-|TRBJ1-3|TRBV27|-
CASSSQGSGNTIYF
TGTGCCAGCAGTTCCCAGGGGTCCGGAAACACCATATATTTT
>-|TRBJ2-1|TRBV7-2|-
CASSPRGRNEQFF
TGTGCCAGCAGCCCCCGGGGTCGCAATGAGCAGTTCTTC
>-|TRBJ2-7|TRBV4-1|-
CASSQTSSYEQYF
TGCGCCAGCAGCCAAACTTCCTCCTACGAGCAGTACTTC
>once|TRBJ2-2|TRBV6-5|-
CASSYPPSGFGELFF
TGTGCCAGCAGTTACCCCCCCTCGGGGTTCGGGGAGCTGTTTTTT
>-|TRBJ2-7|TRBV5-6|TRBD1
CASSRTGNFYEQYF
TGTGCCAGCAGCCGGACAGGGAATTTCTACGAGCAGTACTTC
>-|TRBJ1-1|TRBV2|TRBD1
CASSEHEGAPTEAFF
TGTGCCAGCAGTGAACATGAGGGGGCCCCCACTGAAGCTTTCTTT
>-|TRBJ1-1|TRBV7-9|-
CASRGAGVLHTEAFF
TGTGCCAGCAGGGGGGCAGGGGTCTTGCACACTGAAGCTTTCTTT
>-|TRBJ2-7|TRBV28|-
CASSLSGYEQYF
TGTGCCAGCAGTTTATCGGGGTACGAGCAGTACTTC
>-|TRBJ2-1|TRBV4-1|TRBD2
CASSQNTGLAASREQFF
TGCGCCAGCAGCCAGAACACGGGACTAGCGGCCTCGAGGGAGCAGTTCTTC
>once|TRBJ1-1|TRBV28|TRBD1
CASSWDRALMNTEAFF
TGTGCCAGCAGTTGGGACAGGGCCCTAATGAACACTGAAGCTTTCTTT